The source of this TCR beta chain is a study of cytomegalovirus exposure and HLA in healthy donors. The PCR employed 60 Vbeta primers together with 13 Jbeta primers. Data came from immunoSEQ multiplex PCR; TCRdb stores just in-frame clones and leaves some out. The sample lists approximately 150,000 clones; over 70% were seen once. In regard to this clone: Its antigen is not known.

Looked up from germline, CDR1 is SGDLS and CDR2 is YYNGEE. This CDR3 region has 15 residues. V lost 3 bases, J lost 5 bases, and 8 bases stayed unmatched. The study's findings and limits: Donors were assumed by presence/absence analyses to have roughly uniform sequencing depth. Researchers reported from a later analysis that most CMV-associated TCR beta chains appeared HLA-restricted. A later analysis, which compared TCR beta chains of equal frequency, found the HLA-associated ones more clonally expanded.

J is TRBJ2-5 and V is TRBV9, with TRBD1 identical over 9 bases. The specimen was PBMCs. The TCR was taken from a woman in her late teens or twenties in good health and CMV-seronegative. CDR3 in amino acids: CASSGGQGFLETQYF. In nucleotides, the CDR3 is TGTGCCAGCAGCGGCGGACAGGGGTTCCTGGAGACCCAGTACTTC.